This T cell receptor beta chain was identified during a study of vaccination and CD4 T cells after COVID-19. Study-wide context: Samples were collected from a few convalescent patients on day 14 and on days 161 to 241 after vaccination.

The Oncomine TCR Beta short-read assay sequenced DNA from cultured CD4+ T cells. TCRdb analysed the PCR reads with MiXCR anew, one entry per CDR3 protein. The top ten clones hold roughly 3.2% of a sample with about 24,000 distinct CDR3 sequences, less than 40% of them seen once. Concerning this clonotype itself: Its antigen is as yet unknown.

The time point denotes: late sampling 161 to 241 days after vaccination in a few convalescent patients. Treatment: approximately 11-day PBMC culture with coronavirus spike peptide pools or control peptides (ViraFEST assay). Via ViraFEST, peptide pools expanded antigen-specific T cells before TCR sequencing. This CDR3 comprises 14 residues. Per germline, CDR1 DFQATT and CDR2 SNEGSKA (reference sequence). The ends lost 2 bases at V and 5 bases at J; junction bases unmatched: 6. The TCR originated in a human donor who had recovered from COVID-19. V usage is TRBV20-1 and J usage is TRBJ2-1, with TRBD2 matching over 7 bases. Source: CD4+ T cells from blood, cultured in vitro, taken about 7 months after SARS-CoV-2 vaccination. This chain's CDR3 is CSARIAGRNNEQFF. The CDR3 nucleotides are TGCAGTGCTAGAATAGCGGGCAGAAACAATGAGCAGTTCTTC.